This T cell receptor beta chain was captured by sequencing in a study of shared clonotypes between healthy human individuals. Ten immunoSEQ deep assay plates held the unsorted PBMC DNA. Sequencing was performed with immunoSEQ multiplex PCR; in TCRdb, only in-frame clones are kept and a portion is missing. Found here are about 480,000 clones, 60% to 80% of them singletons; the top ten hold under 15%. With 4 bases clipped from V and 5 bases from J, the junction kept 15 bases outside the gene matches. The CDR3 is made up of 16 amino acids. Looked up from germline, CDR1 is SGHNT and CDR2 is YYREEE (reference sequence).

The sequence derives from a woman aged 40-49 years in good health. Some clones in this sample may be carry-over from other donors' samples. Specimen: PBMCs. The rearrangement links TRBV5-4 to TRBJ2-7; TRBD2 agrees at 7 bases. DNA for the CDR3: TGTGCCAGCAGCCTGGGCGGAGGGGCGGGAGTGGACGAGCAGTACTTC. It specifies CASSLGGGAGVDEQYF.